These T cell receptor beta chains were read from a single sample in a study of blood T cell repertoires in COVID-19. Produced via immunoSEQ multiplex PCR; TCRdb's table is partial and in-frame only. The sample carries 300,000 to 350,000 clones, approximately 86% recorded once. The sample taken for sequencing was peripheral blood. These receptor sequences come from a man in his late teens or twenties with active or convalescent COVID-19. Both conserved end residues are part of each CDR3. A D gene is named only where the DNA matches it firmly. For some rows the clone size is stated as once, few or many, or as a class when expanded; others skip it.

j_call: TRBJ1-2; v_call: TRBV4-1; cdr3_length: 11; clone_size: once; d_call: -; cdr3_nt: TGCGCCAGCAGCCACCGCTATGGCTACACCTTC; cdr3_aa: CASSHRYGYTF
j_call: TRBJ2-7; v_call: TRBV19; cdr3_length: 13; clone_size: -; d_call: -; cdr3_nt: TGTGCCAGTAGTCCGGACACAGCCTACGAGCAGTACTTC; cdr3_aa: CASSPDTAYEQYF
j_call: TRBJ1-6; v_call: TRBV9; cdr3_length: 14; clone_size: -; d_call: -; cdr3_nt: TGTGCCAGCAGCGTACAGGGGACTAATTCACCCCTCCACTTT; cdr3_aa: CASSVQGTNSPLHF
j_call: TRBJ1-4; v_call: TRBV19; cdr3_length: 13; clone_size: -; d_call: TRBD1; cdr3_nt: TGTGCCAGTTCGCCCAACAGGGGGGGGGAACTGTTTTTT; cdr3_aa: CASSPNRGGELFF
j_call: TRBJ2-7; v_call: TRBV5-4; cdr3_length: 16; clone_size: -; d_call: TRBD1; cdr3_nt: TGTGCCAGCAGTTCCGACCCGAGACAGGGACCCTACGAGCAGTACTTC; cdr3_aa: CASSSDPRQGPYEQYF
j_call: TRBJ2-5; v_call: TRBV12-5; cdr3_length: 15; clone_size: once; d_call: TRBD2; cdr3_nt: TGTGCTAGTGGCCCTAATAGCGGGGGTCAAGAGACCCAGTACTTC; cdr3_aa: CASGPNSGGQETQYF
j_call: TRBJ1-3; v_call: TRBV10-3; cdr3_length: 14; clone_size: -; d_call: -; cdr3_nt: TGTGCCATCAGTGATCCGAGCTCTGGAAACACCATATATTTT; cdr3_aa: CAISDPSSGNTIYF
j_call: TRBJ1-6; v_call: TRBV28; cdr3_length: 14; clone_size: -; d_call: -; cdr3_nt: TGTGCCAGCAGGATAACTACAGGGAATTCACCCCTCCACTTT; cdr3_aa: CASRITTGNSPLHF
j_call: TRBJ2-5; v_call: TRBV7-6; cdr3_length: 17; clone_size: -; d_call: TRBD2; cdr3_nt: TGTGCCAGCAGCCCGACTAGCGGGGGGCAAAGCCAAGAGACCCAGTACTTC; cdr3_aa: CASSPTSGGQSQETQYF
j_call: TRBJ2-2; v_call: TRBV19; cdr3_length: 13; clone_size: -; d_call: -; cdr3_nt: TGTGCCAGTAGCTGGGGCTTCCCCGGGGAGCTGTTTTTT; cdr3_aa: CASSWGFPGELFF
j_call: TRBJ1-4; v_call: TRBV6-5; cdr3_length: 14; clone_size: -; d_call: TRBD1; cdr3_nt: TGTGCCAGCAGTTTGAGGGGGCATGATGAAAAACTGTTTTTT; cdr3_aa: CASSLRGHDEKLFF
j_call: TRBJ2-3; v_call: TRBV7-9; cdr3_length: 15; clone_size: -; d_call: -; cdr3_nt: TGTGCCAGCAGCTTGAGAGCGGCGGACACAGATACGCAGTATTTT; cdr3_aa: CASSLRAADTDTQYF
j_call: TRBJ2-7; v_call: TRBV4-2; cdr3_length: 16; clone_size: -; d_call: -; cdr3_nt: TGTGCCAGCAGCCAAGATTGGGCGTCGGGGTCCTACGAGCAGTACTTC; cdr3_aa: CASSQDWASGSYEQYF
j_call: TRBJ2-3; v_call: TRBV7-6; cdr3_length: 16; clone_size: -; d_call: TRBD2; cdr3_nt: TGTGCCAGCAGCTTAGACATTCCGGGAGGCGCAGATACGCAGTATTTT; cdr3_aa: CASSLDIPGGADTQYF
j_call: TRBJ1-6; v_call: TRBV5-8; cdr3_length: 15; clone_size: -; d_call: -; cdr3_nt: TGTGCCAGCAGCCAGGTCGACCACTTCGTGACACCCCTCCACTTT; cdr3_aa: CASSQVDHFVTPLHF
j_call: TRBJ2-7; v_call: TRBV27; cdr3_length: 14; clone_size: once; d_call: TRBD1; cdr3_nt: TGTGCCAGCAGCACTCCAACAGGGGACTACGAGCAGTACTTC; cdr3_aa: CASSTPTGDYEQYF